Listed below are T cell receptor beta chains from one sample, sequenced in a study of cytomegalovirus exposure and HLA in healthy donors. Produced via immunoSEQ multiplex PCR; TCRdb's table is partial and in-frame only. The profile covers 160,000 or so clones, with about 71% appearing a single time and under 3.5% taken by the ten largest. What was sequenced was PBMCs. The receptor source for this set is a woman younger than 45 in good health and CMV-seronegative. Each CDR3 is given with its conserved first and last residue. Fields, in order: V gene, J gene, D gene, clone size, CDR3 protein, CDR3 DNA. The D gene is left open where the match is weak. Not all rows give a size; the values are once, few, many and, for expanded clones, a class.

TRBV14	TRBJ2-1	TRBD1	NA	CASSPRDRDSYNEQFF	TGTGCCAGCAGTCCGCGGGACAGGGACTCCTACAATGAGCAGTTCTTC
TRBV28	TRBJ1-5	NA	NA	CASIDDFLRSNQPQHF	TGTGCCAGCATCGACGACTTTTTACGAAGCAATCAGCCCCAGCATTTT
TRBV4-1	TRBJ2-1	TRBD2	NA	CASSQVSRLAGANEQFF	TGCGCCAGCAGCCAAGTTTCGAGGTTAGCGGGAGCTAATGAGCAGTTCTTC
TRBV4-3	TRBJ2-1	NA	few	CASSHLTGPNEQFF	TGCGCCAGCAGCCACCTTACAGGGCCCAATGAGCAGTTCTTC
TRBV7-6	TRBJ1-3	NA	NA	CASSPRVGNTIYF	TGTGCCAGCAGCCCCCGAGTAGGAAACACCATATATTTT
TRBV29-1	TRBJ2-5	TRBD1	NA	CSGAGQGRETQYF	TGCAGCGGGGCTGGACAGGGGAGAGAGACCCAGTACTTC
TRBV5-1	TRBJ2-6	NA	NA	CASSLVSPGGANVLTF	TGCGCCAGCAGCTTGGTTAGTCCGGGGGGGGCCAACGTCCTGACTTTC
TRBV2	TRBJ1-5	TRBD1	NA	CASGWGQHSNQPQHF	TGTGCCAGCGGATGGGGACAGCATAGCAATCAGCCCCAGCATTTT
TRBV6-5	TRBJ1-4	NA	NA	CASSFLGEKLFF	TGTGCCAGCAGCTTTCTAGGTGAAAAACTGTTTTTT
TRBV7-2	TRBJ2-1	TRBD2	NA	CASSLKTSGRGNEQFF	TGTGCCAGCAGCTTGAAGACTAGCGGGAGAGGCAATGAGCAGTTCTTC
TRBV4-3	TRBJ1-1	NA	NA	CASSQERTGVFEAFF	TGCGCCAGCAGCCAAGAGAGGACGGGAGTGTTTGAAGCTTTCTTT
TRBV7-2	TRBJ2-7	NA	NA	CASSSVQGPYEQYF	TGTGCCAGCAGCTCGGTACAGGGTCCCTACGAGCAGTACTTC
TRBV4-1	TRBJ2-7	NA	NA	CASSQAVGDSTYEQYF	TGCGCCAGCAGCCAAGCTGTGGGTGATAGCACCTACGAGCAGTACTTC
TRBV6-6	TRBJ2-2	TRBD2	few	CASRPSGTNGELFF	TGTGCCAGCAGGCCTAGCGGGACGAACGGGGAGCTGTTTTTT
TRBV30	TRBJ1-3	NA	once	CAWTVWGNTIYF	TGTGCCTGGACAGTCTGGGGAAACACCATATATTTT
TRBV4-1	TRBJ2-7	NA	once	CASSQFSQDYEQYF	TGCGCCAGCAGCCAATTCTCACAGGACTACGAGCAGTACTTC
TRBV4-3	TRBJ2-7	NA	few	CASSQGKRDYEQYF	TGCGCCAGCAGCCAAGGAAAGCGAGACTACGAGCAGTACTTC
TRBV28	TRBJ1-4	NA	NA	CASSPQGRANEKLFF	TGTGCCAGCAGCCCCCAGGGGAGGGCTAATGAAAAACTGTTTTTT
TRBV5-4	TRBJ2-5	NA	NA	CASSLGQGLETQYF	TGTGCCAGCAGCTTAGGCCAGGGTTTGGAGACCCAGTACTTC
TRBV10-3	TRBJ1-6	NA	NA	CAISDLGPSEGSYNSPLHF	TGTGCCATCAGTGACCTTGGACCCAGCGAGGGCTCCTATAATTCACCCCTCCACTTT
TRBV5-5	TRBJ1-4	TRBD1	NA	CASTSRGVTSNEKLFF	TGTGCCAGCACATCCAGGGGGGTGACTTCTAATGAAAAACTGTTTTTT
TRBV2	TRBJ2-1	NA	few	CASSADNNEQFF	TGTGCCAGCAGTGCCGACAACAATGAGCAGTTCTTC
TRBV30	TRBJ2-5	TRBD2	once	CAWRGLAGVETQYF	TGTGCCTGGAGGGGACTAGCGGGAGTAGAGACCCAGTACTTC
TRBV25-1	TRBJ1-2	TRBD1	NA	CASSEIDRGYGYTF	TGTGCCAGCAGTGAGATTGACAGGGGTTATGGCTACACCTTC
TRBV19	TRBJ1-1	TRBD1	NA	CASHDRGLSEAFF	TGTGCCAGTCACGACAGGGGGCTGAGTGAAGCTTTCTTT